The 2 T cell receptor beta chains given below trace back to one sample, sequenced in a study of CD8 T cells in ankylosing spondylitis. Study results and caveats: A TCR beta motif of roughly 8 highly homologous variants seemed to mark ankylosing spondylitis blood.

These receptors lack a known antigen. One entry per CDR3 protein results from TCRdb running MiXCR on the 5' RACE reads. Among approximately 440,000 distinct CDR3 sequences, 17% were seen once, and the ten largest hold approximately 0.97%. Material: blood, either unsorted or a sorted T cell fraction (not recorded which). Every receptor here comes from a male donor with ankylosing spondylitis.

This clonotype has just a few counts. CDR3: CASTYAGRGANYGYTF. In DNA form, the CDR3 reads TGTGCCAGCACCTACGCCGGACGGGGGGCTAACTATGGCTACACCTTC. The chain employs TRBV12-3 or TRBV12-4 and TRBJ1-2; perhaps TRBD1 as D (5 bases). V lost 7 bases, J lost 0 bases, and 18 bases lay in between. This CDR3 has 16 residues.

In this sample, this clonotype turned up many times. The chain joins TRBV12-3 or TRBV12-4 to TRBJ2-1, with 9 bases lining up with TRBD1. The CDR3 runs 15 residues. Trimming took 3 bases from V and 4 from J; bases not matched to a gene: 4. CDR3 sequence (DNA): TGTGCCAGCAGTTTGTTGGGACAGGGTTACAATGAGCAGTTCTTC. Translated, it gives CASSLLGQGYNEQFF.